This T cell receptor beta chain is drawn from a study of blood T cell repertoires in COVID-19. Only in-frame clones appear in the TCRdb table, and some are missing; sequencing was by immunoSEQ multiplex PCR. The data show some 150,000 clones, 82% seen once. The V segment lost 5 bases and the J segment 9 bases; nucleotides outside the gene matches: 12. This CDR3 contains 15 residues. The V gene's germline CDR1 is SGHTA and CDR2 FQGNSA. The sequenced material came from peripheral blood. The chain combines TRBV7-2 with TRBJ2-1; 8 bases align to TRBD2. This clonotype originated in a woman in her 70s with acute or convalescent COVID-19. The CDR3 DNA reads TGTGCCAGCAGCGTGCCGGGACTAGTGGGTGGTGAGCAGTTCTTC. This gives the protein CASSVPGLVGGEQFF. Complete variable domain (other parts from reference TRBV7-2 and TRBJ2-1): GAGVSQSPSNKVTEKGKDVELRCDPISGHTALYWYRQSLGQGLEFLIYFQGNSAPDKSGLPSDRFSAERTGGSVSTLTIQRTQQEDSAVYLCASSVPGLVGGEQFFGPGTRLTVL.